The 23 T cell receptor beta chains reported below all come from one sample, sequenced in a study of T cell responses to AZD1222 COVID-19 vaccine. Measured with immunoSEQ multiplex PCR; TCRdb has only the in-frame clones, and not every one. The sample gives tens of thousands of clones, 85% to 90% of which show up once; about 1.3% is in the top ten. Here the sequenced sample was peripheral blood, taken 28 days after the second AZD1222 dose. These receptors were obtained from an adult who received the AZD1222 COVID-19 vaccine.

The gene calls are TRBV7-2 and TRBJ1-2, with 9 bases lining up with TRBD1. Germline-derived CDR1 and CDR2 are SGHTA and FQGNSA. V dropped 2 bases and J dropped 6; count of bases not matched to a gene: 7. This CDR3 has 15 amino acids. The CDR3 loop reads CASSLRPGTGNGYTF. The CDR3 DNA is TGTGCCAGCAGCTTACGGCCGGGGACAGGGAATGGCTACACCTTC.

The CDR3 bases are TGTGCCAGCAGCTCACAGGGAGGTGCTGGGGCCAACGTCCTGACTTTC. It yields the protein CASSSQGGAGANVLTF. The V and J genes are TRBV7-3 and TRBJ2-6; D could derive from TRBD1 or TRBD2 (6 bases each). Trimming removed 4 bases at V and 2 bases at J, with 12 bases between. The CDR3 length is 16 residues. Per germline, CDR1 SGHTA and CDR2 FQGTGA.

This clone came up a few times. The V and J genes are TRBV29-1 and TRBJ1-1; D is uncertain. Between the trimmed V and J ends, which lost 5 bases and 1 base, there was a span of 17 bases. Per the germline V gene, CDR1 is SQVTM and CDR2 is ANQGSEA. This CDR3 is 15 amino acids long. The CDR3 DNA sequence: TGCAGCGTTCTCCCCGGACGGGCCGAGAACACTGAAGCTTTCTTT. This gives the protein CSVLPGRAENTEAFF. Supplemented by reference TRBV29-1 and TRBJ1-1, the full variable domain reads SAVISQKPSRDICQRGTSLTIQCQVDSQVTMMFWYRQQPGQSLTLIATANQGSEATYESGFVIDKFPISRPNLTFSTLTVSNMSPEDSSIYLCSVLPGRAENTEAFFGQGTRLTVV.

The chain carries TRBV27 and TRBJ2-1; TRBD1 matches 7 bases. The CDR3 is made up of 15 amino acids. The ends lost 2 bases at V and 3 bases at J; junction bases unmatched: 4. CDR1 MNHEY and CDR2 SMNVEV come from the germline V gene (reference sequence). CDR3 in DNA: TGTGCCAGCAGTTTAATGGCAGGGGGCTACAATGAGCAGTTCTTC. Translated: CASSLMAGGYNEQFF.

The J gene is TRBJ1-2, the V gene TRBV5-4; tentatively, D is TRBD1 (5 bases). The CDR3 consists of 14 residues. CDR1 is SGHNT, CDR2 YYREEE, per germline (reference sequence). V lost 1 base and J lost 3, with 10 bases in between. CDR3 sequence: CASSLRGGDYGYTF. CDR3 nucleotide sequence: TGTGCCAGCAGCTTGCGGGGGGGTGACTATGGCTACACCTTC.

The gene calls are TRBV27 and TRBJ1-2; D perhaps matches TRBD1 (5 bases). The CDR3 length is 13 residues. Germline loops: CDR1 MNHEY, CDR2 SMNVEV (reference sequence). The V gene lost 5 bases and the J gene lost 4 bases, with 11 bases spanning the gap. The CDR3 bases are TGTGCCAGCAGTGGACGGCAGGGCTATGGCTACACCTTC. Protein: CASSGRQGYGYTF.

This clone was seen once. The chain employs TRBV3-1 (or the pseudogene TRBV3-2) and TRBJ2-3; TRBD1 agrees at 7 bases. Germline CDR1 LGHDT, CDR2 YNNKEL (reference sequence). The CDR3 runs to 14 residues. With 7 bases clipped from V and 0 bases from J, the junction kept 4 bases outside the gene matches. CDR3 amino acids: CASNPGQSTDTQYF. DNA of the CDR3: TGTGCCAGCAACCCGGGACAGAGCACAGATACGCAGTATTTT.

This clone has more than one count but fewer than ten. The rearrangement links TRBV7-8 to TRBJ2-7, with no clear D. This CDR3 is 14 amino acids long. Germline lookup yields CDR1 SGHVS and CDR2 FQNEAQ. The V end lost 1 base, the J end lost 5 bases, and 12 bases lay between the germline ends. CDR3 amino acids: CASSLVRTADEQYF. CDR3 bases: TGTGCCAGCAGCTTAGTCAGGACGGCGGACGAGCAGTACTTC. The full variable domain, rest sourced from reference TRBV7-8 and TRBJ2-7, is GAGVSQSPRYKVAKRGQDVALRCDPISGHVSLFWYQQALGQGPEFLTYFQNEAQLDKSGLPSDRFFAERPEGSVSTLKIQRTQQEDSAVYLCASSLVRTADEQYFGPGTRLTVT.

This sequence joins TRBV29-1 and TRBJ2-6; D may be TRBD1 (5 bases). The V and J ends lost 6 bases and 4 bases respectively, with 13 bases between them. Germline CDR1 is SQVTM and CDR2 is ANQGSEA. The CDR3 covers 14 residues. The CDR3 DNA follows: TGCAGCGTGGGCAGGGAACCAGGGGCCAACGTCCTGACTTTC. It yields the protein CSVGREPGANVLTF.

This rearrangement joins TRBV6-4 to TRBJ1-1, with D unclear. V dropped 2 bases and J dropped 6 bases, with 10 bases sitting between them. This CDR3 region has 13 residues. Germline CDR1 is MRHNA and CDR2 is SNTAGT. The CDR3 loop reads CASSDGQRAEAFF. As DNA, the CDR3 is TGTGCCAGCAGTGACGGTCAGAGGGCTGAAGCTTTCTTT.

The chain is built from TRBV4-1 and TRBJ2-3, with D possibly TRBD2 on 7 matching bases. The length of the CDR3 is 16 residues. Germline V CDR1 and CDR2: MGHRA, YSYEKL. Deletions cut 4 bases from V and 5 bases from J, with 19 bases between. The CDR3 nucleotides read TGCGCCAGCAGCCCGATCTCGGCGGGGGCTAAAGATACGCAGTATTTT. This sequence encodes CASSPISAGAKDTQYF.

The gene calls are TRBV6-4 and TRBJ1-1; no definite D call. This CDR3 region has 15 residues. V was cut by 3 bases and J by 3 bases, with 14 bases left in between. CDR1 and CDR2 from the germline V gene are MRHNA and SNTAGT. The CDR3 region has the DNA TGTGCCAGCAGTGAGAACCTCACAGTTGACACTGAAGCTTTCTTT. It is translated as CASSENLTVDTEAFF.

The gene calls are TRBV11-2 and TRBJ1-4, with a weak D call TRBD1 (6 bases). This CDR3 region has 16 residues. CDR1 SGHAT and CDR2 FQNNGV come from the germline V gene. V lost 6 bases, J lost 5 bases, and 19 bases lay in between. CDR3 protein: CASRPGRGGLNEKLFF. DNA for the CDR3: TGTGCCAGCAGACCCGGGCGGGGGGGCCTGAATGAAAAACTGTTTTTT.

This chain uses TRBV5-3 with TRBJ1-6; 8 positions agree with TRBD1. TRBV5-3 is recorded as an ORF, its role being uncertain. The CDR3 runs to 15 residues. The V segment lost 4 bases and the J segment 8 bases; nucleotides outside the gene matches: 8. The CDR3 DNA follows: TGTGCCAGAAGCCCTCTTGGACAGGGTTATTCACCCCTCCACTTT. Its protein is CARSPLGQGYSPLHF.

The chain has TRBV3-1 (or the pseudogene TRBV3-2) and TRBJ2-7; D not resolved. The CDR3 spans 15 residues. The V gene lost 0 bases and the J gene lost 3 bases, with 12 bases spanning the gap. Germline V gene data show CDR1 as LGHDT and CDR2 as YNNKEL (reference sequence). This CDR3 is CASSQDGVISYEQYF. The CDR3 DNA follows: TGTGCCAGCAGCCAAGATGGGGTAATAAGCTACGAGCAGTACTTC.

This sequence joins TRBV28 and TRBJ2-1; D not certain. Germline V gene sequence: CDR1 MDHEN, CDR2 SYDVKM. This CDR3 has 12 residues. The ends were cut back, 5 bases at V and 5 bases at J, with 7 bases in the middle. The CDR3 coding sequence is TGTGCCAGCAGTCTTATTCACAATGAGCAGTTCTTC. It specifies CASSLIHNEQFF. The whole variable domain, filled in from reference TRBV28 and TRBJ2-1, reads DVKVTQSSRYLVKRTGEKVFLECVQDMDHENMFWYRQDPGLGLRLIYFSYDVKMKEKGDIPEGYSVSREKKERFSLILESASTNQTSMYLCASSLIHNEQFFGPGTRLTVL.

CDR3 in amino acids: CASSLDRVDTQYF. The CDR3 DNA reads as TGCGCCAGCAGCTTAGACAGGGTCGATACGCAGTATTTT. V is TRBV5-1 and J is TRBJ2-3; 7 positions match TRBD1. There are 13 residues in the CDR3. Looked up from germline, CDR1 is SGHRS and CDR2 is YFSETQ. V shed 2 bases, J shed 6 bases, and the junction held 3 bases outside the gene matches.

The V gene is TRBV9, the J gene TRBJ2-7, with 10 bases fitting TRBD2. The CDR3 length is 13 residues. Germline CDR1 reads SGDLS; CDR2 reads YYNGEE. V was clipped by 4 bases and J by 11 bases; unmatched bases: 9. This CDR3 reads CASSISGGAFEYF. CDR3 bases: TGTGCCAGCAGCATCAGCGGGGGGGCCTTTGAGTACTTC.

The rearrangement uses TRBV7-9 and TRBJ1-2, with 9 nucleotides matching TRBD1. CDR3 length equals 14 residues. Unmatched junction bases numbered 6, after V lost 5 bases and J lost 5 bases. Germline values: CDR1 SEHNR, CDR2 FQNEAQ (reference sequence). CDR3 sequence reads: CASSEGQGRYGYTF. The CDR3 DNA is TGTGCCAGCAGCGAAGGACAGGGGCGTTATGGCTACACCTTC.

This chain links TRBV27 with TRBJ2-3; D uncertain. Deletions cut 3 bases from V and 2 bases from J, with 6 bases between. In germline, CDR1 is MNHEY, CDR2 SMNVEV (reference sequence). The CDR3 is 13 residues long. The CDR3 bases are TGTGCCAGCAGTTTGGGTCACACAGATACGCAGTATTTT. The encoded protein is CASSLGHTDTQYF.

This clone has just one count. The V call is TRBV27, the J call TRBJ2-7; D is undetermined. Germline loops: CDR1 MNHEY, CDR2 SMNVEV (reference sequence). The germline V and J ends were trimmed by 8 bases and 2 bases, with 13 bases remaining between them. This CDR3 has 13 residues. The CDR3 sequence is CASGAGGAYEQYF. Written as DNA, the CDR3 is TGTGCCAGCGGTGCCGGTGGCGCCTACGAGCAGTACTTC.

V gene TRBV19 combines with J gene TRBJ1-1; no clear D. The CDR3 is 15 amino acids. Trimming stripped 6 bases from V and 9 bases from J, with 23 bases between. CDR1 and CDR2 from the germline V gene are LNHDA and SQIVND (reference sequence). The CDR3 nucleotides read TGTGCCAGTAGACAAGAGGGTACGGGGTTTACGAAAGCTTTCTTT. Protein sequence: CASRQEGTGFTKAFF.

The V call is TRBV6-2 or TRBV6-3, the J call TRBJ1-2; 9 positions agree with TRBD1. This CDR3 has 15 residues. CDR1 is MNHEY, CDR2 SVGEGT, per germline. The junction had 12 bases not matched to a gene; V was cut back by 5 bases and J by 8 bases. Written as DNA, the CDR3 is TGTGCCAGCAGTACTTTACCGGGACAGGGAGGAGGCTACACCTTC. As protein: CASSTLPGQGGGYTF.